The following is a T cell receptor (beta chain) sequence with its context. Its antigen target is currently unknown. No base qualities exist here, and no much larger clone lies one base off it. TCRbeta CDR3 regions were amplified from genomic DNA by means of the immunoSEQ Assay, a bias-controlled multiplex PCR. For the original study's pipeline: Nucleated cell counts per sample were estimated from amplification of reference gene primers within the assay. To quantify the absolute abundance of each unique TCRbeta CDR3 rearrangement, sequence reads were collapsed and filtered. For each sample, productive Simpson clonality was calculated as the square root of Simpson's diversity index across productive rearrangements. TCRdb re-hosts the immuneACCESS table, in-frame sequences only. Its copies lack some clones; in the studies checked, an unresolved V gene accounts for under half of them, and the cause for the rest is not known. D and trimming come from the DNA, and the V and J calls and clone size come from that table. The sample includes approximately 200,000 clones, with approximately 90% observed a single time. The ten biggest clones cover around 2.3% of the sample.

These data originate in a study of blood T cell repertoires in COVID-19 (dated by TCRdb to 2018 to 2020). About the study as a whole: Samples from collaborators originated in the United States, Italy and Spain and spanned both the acute and convalescent phases of COVID-19. The prospective study material was composed of cDNA or gDNA derived from T cells, B-cell-depleted T cells, or PBMCs. Subjects who had been exposed to COVID-19, were actively infected with it, or had recovered from it provided the deeply sampled blood TCRbeta repertoires that made up the dataset. The repertoires were made available in a free public database intended to serve as a resource for research on the immune response to SARS-CoV-2. Samples came from the ongoing ImmuneRACE study (first 160 participants) plus 1,254 subjects from 6 global collaborators. A de-identified subject ID, COVID-19 status, age in years and sex were almost always included in the sample metadata. Where available, HLA class I and class II types were obtained from metadata supplied by the sample provider rather than from assay-based typing. On the study overall, not on this receptor specifically: Clinical and demographic metadata were provided uncurated, with the amount varying by source and participant.

Enrolling through a virtual design, the prospective study's participants ranged in age from roughly 18 to 100 years and lived across about two dozen United States geographic areas. Cohort assignment in the prospective study relied on participant-reported clinical history from a screening survey and a study questionnaire. For ImmuneRACE Cohort 3, a participant was defined as recovered based on two consecutive negative NP/OP PCR tests, clearance by a healthcare professional, or resolution of symptoms. Mobile phlebotomists in the prospective study collected whole blood, serum and a nasopharyngeal or oropharyngeal swab from every participant. Participants in the prospective study had the option to provide additional blood draws and questionnaires over a roughly 2-month period. Before DNA extraction, blood samples from the prospective study were shipped at room temperature or frozen. The CDR3 covers 16 residues, taking in both the cysteine and the phenylalanine. The kept DNA is CDR3 alone, 48 bases in frame from the first base. CDR1 and CDR2, per the germline V gene, are SGHAT and FQNNGV. Trimming removed 1 base from V and 3 bases from J, leaving 10 bases between the germline ends.

The sequence came from a woman aged 30 to 39 who had recovered from COVID-19. The sequenced sample was PBMCs or T cells enriched from blood (not recorded which). This chain is built from TRBV11-2 and TRBJ1-6, with the D gene not clear enough to name. The CDR3 protein: CASSLGLMGYNSPLHF. The DNA is TGTGCCAGCAGCTTAGGACTTATGGGCTATAATTCACCCCTCCACTTT.